The clone carrying this TCR beta chain was seen only a few times. The CDR3 sequence is 13 residues long. Trimming took 4 bases from V and 4 from J, leaving 10 bases between them. Germline CDR1 is SEHNR and CDR2 is FQNEAQ (reference sequence). Data came from immunoSEQ multiplex PCR; TCRdb stores just in-frame clones and leaves some out. The sample consists of some 140,000 clones, about four fifths of them appearing once. The data were obtained in a study of blood T cell repertoires in COVID-19. Study summary: The United States, Italy and Spain were the sources of the acute and convalescent COVID-19 samples. T cells, B-cell-depleted T cells, or PBMCs provided the cDNA or gDNA that served as material.

J is TRBJ1-1 and V is TRBV7-9; tentatively, D is TRBD1 (6 bases). The sequence was obtained from a man at least 80 years old with acute or convalescent COVID-19. What was sequenced was peripheral blood. The CDR3 coding sequence is TGTGCCAGCAGCTGGGCCAGGGGCACTGAAGCTTTCTTT. It yields the protein CASSWARGTEAFF.